The clone carrying this T cell receptor (beta chain) has a handful of counts. Authors' processing steps: Estimation of nucleated cell counts relied on the amplification of reference gene primers. Assay used: immunoSEQ multiplex PCR; TCRdb lists only in-frame clones, some missing. That table supplies the V and J calls and clone size; D and trimming were determined from the DNA. The sample lists under 250,000 clones; around 89% were seen once. CDR1 is SEHNR, CDR2 FQNEAQ, per germline (reference sequence). The CDR3 spans 14 residues. V lost 1 base, J lost 2 bases, and 9 bases lay in between. These data are taken from a study of blood T cell repertoires in COVID-19. Study-wide background: Some COVID-19 samples were acute and others convalescent; all came from the United States, Italy and Spain. PBMCs, B-cell-depleted T cells, or T cells were the source of the cDNA or gDNA that made up the material.

Participants reported their clinical history, and cohort assignment relied on those reports. This sequence joins TRBV7-9 and TRBJ2-7; D is unclear. The sequenced sample consisted of PBMCs or T cells enriched from blood (not recorded which). The clonotype comes from a woman between 18 and 30 years old in a cohort exposed to, infected with or recovered from COVID-19 (not recorded which). The CDR3 region is CASSLVGRPYEQYF. CDR3 coding DNA: TGTGCCAGCAGCTTAGTGGGCAGGCCCTACGAGCAGTACTTC.